This T cell receptor beta chain was recorded in a study of T cells expressing NK-cell markers. In generating TCR beta cDNA, 5'RACE template switching with UMIs was used. TCRdb reprocessed the 5' RACE reads and keeps a single row for each CDR3 protein, giving no DNA. The sample has just under 150,000 distinct CDR3 sequences; the top ten hold approximately 12%. The CDR3 consists of 15 residues. Germline CDR1 is SEHNR and CDR2 is FQNEAQ (reference sequence). A remark on this clonotype: Its target is unknown.

General study points: The leading position in the CD3+CD56-NKG2C+ fraction of several donors also went to these clonotypes.

This sequence joins TRBV7-9 and TRBJ1-4; TCRdb's D gene call, TRBD1, goes unchecked for lack of DNA. Sample: blood T cells: a sorted CD56 or NKG2C T cell subset, CD4+ or CD8+ T cells, or bulk PBMC T cells (not recorded which). The receptor was derived from a young man in good health. The CDR3 loop is CASSAEVGPNEKLFF.